A single sample gave rise to the 24 T cell receptor beta chains below, sequenced in a study of blood T cells in healthy people across ages. Together with a sample-barcoded 5' primer, a J-beta primer mix was included in a second PCR lasting about 7 to 11 cycles. Using its own MiXCR run on the 5' RACE reads, TCRdb lists one record per CDR3 protein. The table has around 1,100,000 distinct CDR3 sequences, around two fifths seen once; the top ten hold about an eighth. The sequencing input was blood. The receptors shown here come from a man aged 18 to 30 in good health.

The chain is built from TRBV11-2 and TRBJ2-7, with D possibly being TRBD1 or TRBD2 (5 bases each). CDR3 length: 14 residues. The ends were cut back, 5 bases at V and 0 bases at J, with 11 bases in the middle. The germline CDR1 and CDR2 sequences are SGHAT and FQNNGV. The CDR3 here is CASSHWGSSYEQYF. The CDR3 DNA follows: TGTGCCAGCAGCCATTGGGGGAGCTCCTACGAGCAGTACTTC.

There are many counts of this clonotype. The chain employs TRBV20-1 and TRBJ2-1; D call uncertain. The length of the CDR3 is 11 residues. Trimming took 2 bases from V and 5 from J, leaving 4 bases between them. From germline, CDR1 is DFQATT and CDR2 SNEGSKA (reference sequence). Written as DNA, the CDR3 is TGCAGTGCTAGACGAAACAATGAGCAGTTCTTC. It encodes CSARRNNEQFF.

The rearrangement joins TRBV6-5 to TRBJ1-2, with 10 positions matching TRBD1. Looked up from germline, CDR1 is MNHEY and CDR2 is SVGAGI. The CDR3 covers 18 residues. V dropped 4 bases and J dropped 4; count of bases not matched to a gene: 15. CDR3 nucleotide sequence: TGTGCCAGCAGTTTCCGAGCAAGAGAGACAGGGGGCCGCTATGGCTACACCTTC. Residues: CASSFRARETGGRYGYTF.

The chain couples TRBV7-9 to TRBJ2-7, with TRBD2 matching 13 bases. The CDR3 has 15 residues. Germline CDR1 SEHNR, CDR2 FQNEAQ (reference sequence). The ends lost 5 bases at V and 4 bases at J; junction bases unmatched: 5. CDR3 residues: CASSRGTSGAYEQYF. As DNA, the CDR3 is TGTGCCAGCAGCAGAGGGACTAGCGGGGCGTACGAGCAGTACTTC.

The chain carries TRBV20-1 and TRBJ1-5; D is undetermined. Trimming shortened V by 6 bases and J by 0 bases, and 12 bases separated the two germline ends. This CDR3 has 14 amino acids. Looked up from germline, CDR1 is DFQATT and CDR2 is SNEGSKA (reference sequence). In nucleotides, the CDR3 is TGCAGTGCCCAAACAAGATATAGCAATCAGCCCCAGCATTTT. Protein sequence: CSAQTRYSNQPQHF.

V gene TRBV7-9 combines with J gene TRBJ1-1, with D perhaps matching TRBD1 (5 bases). The CDR3 totals 12 residues. Germline CDR1 SEHNR, CDR2 FQNEAQ (reference sequence). V was clipped by 4 bases and J by 6 bases, with 9 bases between them. This CDR3 is CASSYGGPEAFF. The CDR3 nucleotides read TGTGCCAGCAGCTATGGGGGACCTGAAGCTTTCTTT.

V gene TRBV10-3 combines with J gene TRBJ1-1; a possible D gene is TRBD1 (6 bases). V gave up 2 bases and J gave up 1 base, with 8 bases separating them. The germline V gene encodes CDR1 ENHRY and CDR2 SYGVKD. The CDR3 runs to 14 residues. The CDR3 region is CAISEVGGNTEAFF. CDR3 bases: TGTGCCATCAGTGAGGTAGGGGGGAACACTGAAGCTTTCTTT.

Worth noting for this clonotype: A read error may account for a junction end that differs from germline. The chain uses TRBV7-2 and TRBJ2-2; 7 nucleotides align to TRBD1. Looked up from germline, CDR1 is SGHTA and CDR2 is FQGNSA. The CDR3 runs 15 residues. CDR3 region: CASSFGTENAGELFF. The CDR3 region has the DNA TGTGCCAGCAGCTTCGGGACAGAGAACGCCGGGGAGCTGTTTTTT.

This clonotype was detected many times. The genes are TRBV6-5 and TRBJ2-1; the D is unclear. Trimming took off 6 bases at V and 0 bases at J, with 9 bases between the two ends. CDR3 length: 14 residues. Germline V gene data show CDR1 as MNHEY and CDR2 as SVGAGI. This CDR3 reads CASRPDSSYNEQFF. For the CDR3, the DNA is TGTGCCAGCAGGCCCGATAGCTCCTACAATGAGCAGTTCTTC.

This clonotype was counted a few times. This chain uses TRBV27 with TRBJ1-1; D unclear. CDR1 MNHEY and CDR2 SMNVEV come from the germline V gene (reference sequence). The CDR3 has 16 residues. With 6 bases removed from V and 1 base from J, the gap between germline ends came to 18 bases. CDR3 nucleotide sequence: TGTGCCAGCAGCACCTTGGCCGCCGGTACGAACACTGAAGCTTTCTTT. Translated: CASSTLAAGTNTEAFF.

This clonotype was counted a single time. This chain uses TRBV30 with TRBJ2-7; D tentatively reads TRBD1 or TRBD2 (5 bases each). Germline CDR1 and CDR2: GTSNPN and SVGIG (reference sequence). The V and J ends lost 5 bases and 5 bases respectively, with 19 bases between them. This CDR3 comprises 14 residues. The CDR3 reads CAWAPVGDQDEQYF. The CDR3 nucleotides read TGTGCCTGGGCCCCAGTGGGGGACCAGGACGAGCAGTACTTC. The full variable domain, rest sourced from reference TRBV30 and TRBJ2-7, is SQTIHQWPATLVQPVGSPLSLECTVEGTSNPNLYWYRQAAGRGLQLLFYSVGIGQISSEVPQNLSASRPQDRQFILSSKKLLLSDSGFYLCAWAPVGDQDEQYFGPGTRLTVT.

In its sample, this clonotype was seen many times. This chain joins TRBV5-6 and TRBJ2-3, with TRBD1 identical over 8 bases. From germline, CDR1 is SGHDT and CDR2 YYEEEE. The CDR3 extends over 15 amino acids. Germline trimming cut 5 bases from V and 2 bases from J; bases unmatched to any gene: 7. CDR3 residues: CASSYGTGYTDTQYF. The CDR3 DNA reads as TGTGCCAGCAGTTACGGGACAGGCTACACAGATACGCAGTATTTT.

The chain is built from TRBV7-9 and TRBJ1-2, with D tentatively TRBD1 (6 bases). CDR1 SEHNR and CDR2 FQNEAQ come from the germline V gene (reference sequence). CDR3 size: 13 residues. Trimming left V 8 bases short and J 2 bases short, with 12 bases between. CDR3 nucleotides: TGTGCCAGCGGGTTACAGGGAAACTATGGCTACACCTTC. It codes for CASGLQGNYGYTF.

This chain connects TRBV7-9 to TRBJ2-1; D unresolved. The DNA end lines up better with TRBJ2-7; the J call may be wrong. CDR3 length: 14 amino acids. The V gene's germline CDR1 is SEHNR and CDR2 FQNEAQ (reference sequence). DNA of the CDR3: TGTGCCAGCAGCTCCCGGGCCACCTACAATGAGCAGTACTTC. This codes for CASSSRATYNEQYF.

This chain joins TRBV4-1 and TRBJ2-4; no firm D call. The last part of the DNA fits TRBJ2-7 better; the J call may be wrong. CDR1 is MGHRA and CDR2 is YSYEKL in the germline V gene. CDR3 length: 15 residues. The DNA of the CDR3 is TGCGCCAGCAGCCAAGATATGGCAGAAAACTACGAGCAGTACTTC. Translation: CASSQDMAENYEQYF.

This clonotype showed up just a few times. CDR3 amino acids: CATQGYSNQPQHF. CDR3 DNA: TGTGCCACACAGGGTTATAGCAATCAGCCCCAGCATTTT. V and J are TRBV10-3 and TRBJ1-5; maybe TRBD1 (6 bases). The CDR3 contains 13 residues. Germline V gives CDR1 ENHRY, CDR2 SYGVKD. Trimming pared 10 bases from V and 0 bases from J, leaving 10 bases between.

The CDR3 loop reads CSALPQPEDYGYTF. The CDR3 coding sequence is TGCAGTGCCCTTCCCCAACCCGAGGACTATGGCTACACCTTC. The rearrangement links TRBV20-1 to TRBJ1-2; D remains unclear. Per the germline V gene, CDR1 is DFQATT and CDR2 is SNEGSKA (reference sequence). There are 14 residues in the CDR3. Trimming took 6 bases from V and 3 from J, leaving 17 bases between them.

This chain links TRBV7-9 with TRBJ2-3, with 8 bases that match TRBD1. Germline CDR1 and CDR2: SEHNR and FQNEAQ (reference sequence). J lost 5 bases, V lost 4 bases, and 8 bases had no gene match. The CDR3 has 15 amino acids. This chain's CDR3 is CASSSLDREGDTQYF. In DNA form, the CDR3 reads TGTGCCAGCAGCTCCCTGGACAGGGAAGGAGATACGCAGTATTTT.

This clonotype was recorded a few times. Here the CDR3 reads CASSSPGQGSQPQHF. The CDR3 DNA reads as TGTGCCAGCAGTTCTCCGGGACAGGGCAGTCAGCCCCAGCATTTT. The V and J genes are TRBV6-6 and TRBJ1-5, with 9 nucleotides matching TRBD1. CDR1 and CDR2 from the germline V gene are MNHNY and SVGAGI (reference sequence). Trimming cost V 4 bases and J 6 bases; bases outside gene matches: 7. The CDR3 covers 15 residues.

This clonotype was seen a handful of times. This rearrangement joins TRBV12-3 or TRBV12-4 to TRBJ1-4; D unclear. V was trimmed by 10 bases and J by 7 bases, leaving 13 bases between them. The CDR3 spans 12 residues. The CDR3: CAIVRVGEKLFF. CDR3 sequence (DNA): TGTGCCATCGTAAGGGTGGGTGAAAAACTGTTTTTT.

CDR3 sequence: CASSFSAVGADTQYF. CDR3 DNA: TGTGCCAGCAGTTTCTCGGCGGTGGGAGCAGATACGCAGTATTTT. The chain has TRBV12-3 or TRBV12-4 and TRBJ2-3; perhaps TRBD2 as D (5 bases). Trimming took off 3 bases at V and 4 bases at J, with 14 bases between the two ends. This CDR3 has 15 residues.

This chain uses TRBV29-1 with TRBJ2-3, with TRBD1 matching 7 bases. The CDR3 is 17 amino acids. CDR1 is SQVTM, CDR2 ANQGSEA, per germline. The trim removed 6 bases at V and 3 bases at J, leaving 18 bases unmatched. CDR3: CSVAGTATRVGTDTQYF. The CDR3 DNA follows: TGCAGCGTCGCTGGGACAGCTACACGGGTGGGGACAGATACGCAGTATTTT.

This clonotype appeared many times. V gene TRBV12-3 or TRBV12-4 combines with J gene TRBJ1-5; D may be TRBD1 (6 bases). CDR3 length equals 14 residues. Deletions cut 6 bases from V and 4 bases from J, with 13 bases between. The CDR3: CASSPGRGNQPQHF. DNA of the CDR3: TGTGCCAGCAGCCCTGGGAGGGGGAATCAGCCCCAGCATTTT.

This clonotype was seen more than once but under ten times. V gene TRBV12-3 or TRBV12-4 combines with J gene TRBJ2-1; 9 bases fit TRBD2. This CDR3 region has 17 residues. The junction had 9 bases not matched to a gene; V was cut back by 2 bases and J by 4 bases. Here the CDR3 reads CASSLFGIAGVYNEQFF. The CDR3 coding sequence is TGTGCCAGCAGTTTATTCGGGATAGCGGGGGTTTACAATGAGCAGTTCTTC.